This T cell receptor (beta chain) emerged from a study of control samples from healthy donors and cancer patients (dated by TCRdb to 2018 to 2020). CDR1 SEHNR and CDR2 FQNEAQ are derived from the germline V gene (reference sequence). The CDR3 contains 15 residues, cysteine and phenylalanine counted. The only DNA kept is the CDR3, 45 bases in frame from the first base. V is pared back by 7 bases and J by 8 bases, with 22 bases lying between the germline termini. The library was produced with the immunoSEQ multiplex PCR assay. TCRdb's version of the immuneACCESS table is confined to in-frame rearrangements and falls short of the full clone set. An unresolved V gene accounts for under half of the shortfall where checked; the remainder is of unknown origin. The sample yields 120,000 or so clones; approximately 90% were counted once. Together, the top ten hold almost 2.5% of the sample. As for this clone: Its antigen target is currently unknown. No base quality values were provided; no much bigger clone lies one nucleotide off.

Sequencing input: blood. The TCR was taken from a man aged 18 to 29 in good health. Recombination linked TRBV7-9 to TRBJ2-3; the D segment is perhaps TRBD1 or TRBD2, each sharing 6 matched bases. The CDR3 protein is CASTTLGGGSATQYF. The DNA sequence is as follows: TGTGCCAGCACCACGCTCGGGGGCGGGTCAGCTACGCAGTATTTT.